This T cell receptor (beta chain) appears in the sequencing data of a study of T-cell reconstitution after alpha-beta-depleted transplantation in children. The CDR3 has 13 residues. The germline V and J ends were trimmed by 5 bases and 4 bases, with 15 bases remaining between them. Germline loops: CDR1 DFQATT, CDR2 SNEGSKA (reference sequence). There are many counts of this clonotype. Its matching antigen is unknown. Using unique molecular identifiers, the investigators prepared the TCRbeta library. TCRdb re-derived calls from the PCR reads in MiXCR, one entry per CDR3 protein. The sample shows some 70,000 distinct CDR3 sequences, roughly 5% of them seen only once. Findings and limits, study-wide: Newly made T cells mostly supplied T-cell counts and diversity one year after transplant.

The J gene is TRBJ2-7, the V gene TRBV20-1; D possibly matches TRBD1 or TRBD2 (5 bases each). The sample here was PBMCs, mostly from graft donor cells, taken 180 days after TCRalphabeta/CD19-depleted stem cell transplant. The TCR was taken from a boy under two years old who had a stem cell transplant for acute myeloid leukemia, so the T cells may come from the graft donor. The DNA for the CDR3 is TGCAGTGCTCGGGGACCCGACGTATACGAGCAGTACTTC. Translated, it gives CSARGPDVYEQYF.